This entry concerns a single T cell receptor beta chain. Its specific antigen is unknown. Per-base quality was not reported, and no clone a single base away is much larger than it. This entry comes from a study of T cells after yellow fever vaccination (dated by TCRdb to about 2019). About the full investigation: The SMART-Seq v4 Ultra Low Input RNA kit was used to prepare libraries from fractions with low cell numbers. Bulk TCR alpha and beta repertoires were sequenced longitudinally to track T-cell clones before and after primary and booster YFV17D yellow fever vaccination. Two healthy male donors, one aged 18 to 30 and one aged 30 to 40 years, made up the cohort. Blood was drawn at multiple timepoints before and after primary and secondary immunization, with bulk PBMC replicates and cell subsets isolated.

Read against the paper, the sample's treatment or condition label means: live attenuated yellow fever vaccine strain. At each blood-draw timepoint, two biological replicates of bulk PBMCs were collected. A standard Ficoll-Paque protocol was used to isolate PBMCs from peripheral blood. TriZol was used to extract RNA from bulk PBMCs, from CD4 and CD8 fractions, and from dextramer-positive and dextramer-negative fractions. TCR cDNA was made using 5'RACE template switching, a step that added a universal primer site and unique molecular identifiers. Priming of cDNA synthesis was performed from both the TCR alpha and TCR beta constant segments. Library amplification involved two PCR steps, and the second step added sample barcodes and sequencing adapters. Sequencing of libraries was done on Illumina HiSeq 2500 (2x100 bp) or NovaSeq (2x150 bp). Concerning the study's data processing: Reads were demultiplexed and collapsed into UMI consensus sequences with MIGEC, and V(D)J alignment was performed with MiXCR. Vaccine-responding clonotypes were identified with edgeR using replicate PBMC samples, with FDR below 0.01 and a log2 fold change above 5 up to day 15 being required. Each bulk clonotype received a CD4 or CD8 identity based on whether the sequenced CD4 or CD8 repertoire contained that clonotype at higher abundance. Using fastp at Q25 and MiXCR, TCRdb reprocessed the public reads and kept productive beta chains. Each record represents a unique CDR3 protein, reported with the most common genes and DNA among its rows. The authors' filters were not applied to this entry. This sample gives a few hundred thousand distinct CDR3 sequences in total; roughly 19% of them show up just once. The ten largest clones capture approximately 15% of the sample.

On the study overall, not on this receptor specifically: The secondary T-cell response was found to be weaker but faster than the primary response, with a peak reached on day 5 rather than on day 15. A small fraction of clonotypes showed up in both the CD4 and CD8 compartments, probably as a result of convergent recombination. Because only two donors were included in the study, the extent to which the findings can be generalized is limited. Computational filtering was needed because FACS-sorted repertoires could contain abundant contaminating clonotypes from the bulk population. After the booster, most of the clones that had expanded following primary vaccination were detected again (almost 98% of CD4 and around 90% of CD8), which suggests that memory was broadly maintained.

The trim is 2 bases for V and 0 bases for J, with a gap of 10 bases between the germline ends. The germline V gene sets CDR1 to SGHTA and CDR2 to FQGNSA. Counted from cysteine to phenylalanine, this CDR3 has 15 amino acids. Kept here is only the CDR3 DNA, which spans 45 bases and is read in frame from base 1. This receptor was taken from a man aged 30 to 45 who received the YFV17D yellow fever vaccine. This sequence uses TRBV7-2 and TRBJ1-1, with no confidently assigned D gene. Here the sequenced sample was PBMCs, taken 15 days after the yellow fever booster vaccination. The DNA is as follows: TGTGCCAGCAGCTTACGGCGGTCTCTGAACACTGAAGCTTTCTTT. It translates as CASSLRRSLNTEAFF.